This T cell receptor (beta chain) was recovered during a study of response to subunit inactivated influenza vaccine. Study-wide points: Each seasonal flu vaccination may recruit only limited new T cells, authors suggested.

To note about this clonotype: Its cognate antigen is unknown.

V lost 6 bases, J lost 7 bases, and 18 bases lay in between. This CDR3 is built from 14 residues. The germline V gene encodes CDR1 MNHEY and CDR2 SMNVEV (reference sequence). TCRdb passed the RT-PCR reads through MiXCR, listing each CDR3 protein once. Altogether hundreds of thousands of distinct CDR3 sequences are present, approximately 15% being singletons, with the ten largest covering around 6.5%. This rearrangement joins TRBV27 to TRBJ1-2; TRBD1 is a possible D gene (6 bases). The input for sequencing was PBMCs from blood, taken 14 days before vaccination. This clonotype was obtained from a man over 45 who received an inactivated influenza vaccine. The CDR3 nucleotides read TGTGCCAGCAGGACCTTCACGGGGGCGACTGGCTACACCTTC. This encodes CASRTFTGATGYTF.